This is a list of T cell receptor beta chains from one sample in a study of beta chain features in type 1 diabetes. Clones were read by immunoSEQ multiplex PCR, and TCRdb kept only the in-frame ones, dropping some. The sample includes hundreds of thousands of clones, around 15% of them seen just once. What was sequenced was central memory CD4+ T cells from blood. The receptors shown here come from a man aged 25-45 years in good health. The CDR3 runs from the conserved cysteine through the conserved F or W. D genes are given only for firm matches. For some rows the clone size is stated as once, few or many, or as a class when expanded; others skip it.

v_gene: TRBV7-2; abundance: few; j_gene: TRBJ2-3; d_gene: TRBD2; CDR3nt: TGTGCCAGCAGCTTAGCCCACCGACTAGCGGGGGGAAGGACAGATACGCAGTATTTT; CDR3aa: CASSLAHRLAGGRTDTQYF
v_gene: TRBV11-2; abundance: few; j_gene: TRBJ2-3; d_gene: TRBD1; CDR3nt: TGTGCCAGCAGCTTGACGACAGGGGGGAGAACAGATACGCAGTATTTT; CDR3aa: CASSLTTGGRTDTQYF
v_gene: TRBV5-5; abundance: few; j_gene: TRBJ1-2; d_gene: -; CDR3nt: TGTGCCAGCAGCCAAACAGGGAGGGGTGGCTACACCTTC; CDR3aa: CASSQTGRGGYTF
v_gene: TRBV5-4; abundance: -; j_gene: TRBJ2-5; d_gene: -; CDR3nt: TGTGCCAGCAGCTCCTCGCGGTCCGAAGAGACCCAGTACTTC; CDR3aa: CASSSSRSEETQYF
v_gene: TRBV11-2; abundance: -; j_gene: TRBJ2-1; d_gene: -; CDR3nt: TGTGCCAGCAGCTTATTCGATGAGCAGTTCTTC; CDR3aa: CASSLFDEQFF
v_gene: TRBV6-5; abundance: -; j_gene: TRBJ1-5; d_gene: -; CDR3nt: TGTGCCAGCAGTTGGAGCGGGGGGGATCAGCCCCAGCATTTT; CDR3aa: CASSWSGGDQPQHF
v_gene: TRBV2; abundance: few; j_gene: TRBJ1-4; d_gene: TRBD1; CDR3nt: TGTGCCAGCAGGGGGACAGGGGGGATTGCAACTAATGAAAAACTGTTTTTT; CDR3aa: CASRGTGGIATNEKLFF
v_gene: TRBV27; abundance: few; j_gene: TRBJ1-6; d_gene: -; CDR3nt: TGTGCCAGCAGTTTATATCCAGTCTATAATTCACCCCTCCACTTT; CDR3aa: CASSLYPVYNSPLHF
v_gene: TRBV28; abundance: -; j_gene: TRBJ1-5; d_gene: TRBD1; CDR3nt: TGTGCCAGCAGCCTGGTGACAGGGGGTTCGGTAAATCAGCCCCAGCATTTT; CDR3aa: CASSLVTGGSVNQPQHF
v_gene: TRBV10-3; abundance: many; j_gene: TRBJ1-1; d_gene: -; CDR3nt: TGTGCCATCCGATCGGGGGCGCGGTCCAGCACTGAAGCTTTCTTT; CDR3aa: CAIRSGARSSTEAFF
v_gene: TRBV7-9; abundance: -; j_gene: TRBJ1-1; d_gene: -; CDR3nt: TGTGCCAGCAGAGAATGGGGGATTGAGGGCACTGAAGCTTTCTTT; CDR3aa: CASREWGIEGTEAFF
v_gene: TRBV5-6; abundance: -; j_gene: TRBJ1-3; d_gene: -; CDR3nt: TGTGCCAGCAGCGCCCCCGGACTCTACTCTGGAAACACCATATATTTT; CDR3aa: CASSAPGLYSGNTIYF
v_gene: TRBV11-2; abundance: few; j_gene: TRBJ1-2; d_gene: TRBD1; CDR3nt: TGTGCCAGCAGCTGGCAGGGGGTTGGCTACACCTTC; CDR3aa: CASSWQGVGYTF
v_gene: TRBV19; abundance: many; j_gene: TRBJ2-3; d_gene: -; CDR3nt: TGTGCCAGCGGACTCCCGGGAAGTCTTATAGATACGCAGTATTTT; CDR3aa: CASGLPGSLIDTQYF
v_gene: TRBV15; abundance: many; j_gene: TRBJ2-1; d_gene: -; CDR3nt: TGTGCCACCAGCAGTTATATGGGTGAGCAGTTCTTC; CDR3aa: CATSSYMGEQFF
v_gene: TRBV9; abundance: -; j_gene: TRBJ2-2; d_gene: TRBD2; CDR3nt: TGTGCCAGCAGCCCTTCCAGACTAGCGGGAGGGGGGACCGGGGAGCTGTTTTTT; CDR3aa: CASSPSRLAGGGTGELFF
v_gene: TRBV30; abundance: few; j_gene: TRBJ1-5; d_gene: -; CDR3nt: TGTGCCTGGAGTGTACTGGGGGGTGAAGGTCAGCCCCAGCATTTT; CDR3aa: CAWSVLGGEGQPQHF
v_gene: TRBV7-9; abundance: -; j_gene: TRBJ1-4; d_gene: TRBD1; CDR3nt: TGTGCCAGCGGTCCAGGTCCGGGACAGAGCGTAGAAAAACTGTTTTTT; CDR3aa: CASGPGPGQSVEKLFF
v_gene: TRBV20-1; abundance: many; j_gene: TRBJ1-1; d_gene: -; CDR3nt: TGCAGTGCTAGAGATCCCCGGGTGTCGTTT; CDR3aa: CSARDPRVSF
v_gene: TRBV4-3; abundance: few; j_gene: TRBJ2-1; d_gene: -; CDR3nt: TGCGCCAGCAGAATGTCCGATTGGGGTCATGAGCAGTTCTTC; CDR3aa: CASRMSDWGHEQFF
v_gene: TRBV6-5; abundance: few; j_gene: TRBJ1-5; d_gene: TRBD1; CDR3nt: TGTGCCAGCAGTTACGCAGGGGGGCCCGATCAGCCCCAGCATTTT; CDR3aa: CASSYAGGPDQPQHF
v_gene: TRBV7-2; abundance: few; j_gene: TRBJ1-2; d_gene: TRBD1; CDR3nt: TGTGCCAGCAGCCACAGGGGGCCCAAGCATGGCTACACCTTC; CDR3aa: CASSHRGPKHGYTF
v_gene: TRBV7-2; abundance: few; j_gene: TRBJ2-7; d_gene: TRBD2; CDR3nt: TGTGCCAGCAGCTTAGCGCGGGGGGCGCCCTTCTACGAGCAGTACTTC; CDR3aa: CASSLARGAPFYEQYF
v_gene: TRBV4-2; abundance: -; j_gene: TRBJ1-3; d_gene: -; CDR3nt: TGTGCCAGCAGCTATACCTCCACCGGGGAAAACACCATATATTTT; CDR3aa: CASSYTSTGENTIYF
v_gene: TRBV7-7; abundance: -; j_gene: TRBJ1-5; d_gene: TRBD1; CDR3nt: TGCGCCAGCAGCCCAAGGGACAGTAGCAATCAGCCCCAGCATTTT; CDR3aa: CASSPRDSSNQPQHF
v_gene: TRBV29-1; abundance: few; j_gene: TRBJ1-1; d_gene: TRBD1; CDR3nt: TGCAGCGTCCTCGGGACAGGGCTAGGGAGAACTGAAGCTTTCTTT; CDR3aa: CSVLGTGLGRTEAFF
v_gene: TRBV4-2; abundance: few; j_gene: TRBJ1-2; d_gene: -; CDR3nt: TGTGCCAGCAGCCAACTAGGAGGCGGGTACTATGGCTACACCTTC; CDR3aa: CASSQLGGGYYGYTF
v_gene: TRBV9; abundance: -; j_gene: TRBJ2-7; d_gene: TRBD1; CDR3nt: TGTGCCAGCAGCGCCGCGACAGGGATCGAGCAGTACTTC; CDR3aa: CASSAATGIEQYF
v_gene: TRBV5-1; abundance: few; j_gene: TRBJ2-1; d_gene: TRBD1; CDR3nt: TGCGCCAGCAGCTCCGGACAGGGTGCCCATGAGCAGTTCTTC; CDR3aa: CASSSGQGAHEQFF
v_gene: TRBV20-1; abundance: few; j_gene: TRBJ2-3; d_gene: -; CDR3nt: TGCAGTGCTGAGGGGACAGATACGCAGTATTTT; CDR3aa: CSAEGTDTQYF
v_gene: TRBV4-1; abundance: -; j_gene: TRBJ2-5; d_gene: -; CDR3nt: TGCGCCAGCAGCCAGCCAAGGAACAGGGGGGGTCGGGAGACCCAGTACTTC; CDR3aa: CASSQPRNRGGRETQYF
v_gene: TRBV14; abundance: few; j_gene: TRBJ2-1; d_gene: -; CDR3nt: TGTGCCAGCAGCCAAAAACCTGGAGGGCCATTCTTCTTCTACAATGAGCAGTTCTTC; CDR3aa: CASSQKPGGPFFFYNEQFF
v_gene: TRBV7-9; abundance: many; j_gene: TRBJ1-6; d_gene: TRBD1; CDR3nt: TGTGCCAGCAGGAGTAGCCTAAGGGGGCATTCACCCCTCCACTTT; CDR3aa: CASRSSLRGHSPLHF
v_gene: TRBV18; abundance: -; j_gene: TRBJ2-1; d_gene: -; CDR3nt: TGTGCCAGCTCACCGGGTGGTTCCTACAATGAGCAGTTCTTC; CDR3aa: CASSPGGSYNEQFF
v_gene: TRBV6-1; abundance: -; j_gene: TRBJ1-1; d_gene: -; CDR3nt: TGTGCCAGCAGTGAAGGCAGGAACACTGAAGCTTTCTTT; CDR3aa: CASSEGRNTEAFF
v_gene: TRBV6-5; abundance: few; j_gene: TRBJ2-2; d_gene: TRBD1; CDR3nt: TGTGCCAGCAGACGGACAGGCCTTGAGACCGGGGAGCTGTTTTTT; CDR3aa: CASRRTGLETGELFF
v_gene: TRBV11-2; abundance: many; j_gene: TRBJ2-7; d_gene: TRBD1; CDR3nt: TGTGCCAGCAGCTCCGGGACAGGGGGCCTAAGGCAGTACTTC; CDR3aa: CASSSGTGGLRQYF
v_gene: TRBV5-5; abundance: -; j_gene: TRBJ2-2; d_gene: -; CDR3nt: TGTGCCAGCAGCTTATGGGGACTCACCGGGGAGCTGTTTTTT; CDR3aa: CASSLWGLTGELFF
v_gene: TRBV18; abundance: few; j_gene: TRBJ1-1; d_gene: TRBD1; CDR3nt: TGTGCCAGCTCACCACCGATGACAGGGGGCAACACTGAAGCTTTCTTT; CDR3aa: CASSPPMTGGNTEAFF
v_gene: TRBV18; abundance: few; j_gene: TRBJ1-1; d_gene: -; CDR3nt: TGTGCCAGCTCACCAGGGACCGGCACTGAAGCTTTCTTT; CDR3aa: CASSPGTGTEAFF
v_gene: TRBV18; abundance: -; j_gene: TRBJ1-1; d_gene: -; CDR3nt: TGTGCCAGCTCACCAGTGGGATCGCGCGCCACTGAAGCTTTCTTT; CDR3aa: CASSPVGSRATEAFF
v_gene: TRBV7-9; abundance: many; j_gene: TRBJ1-1; d_gene: -; CDR3nt: TGTGCCAGCAGCTTATTTTCGGTCGAAGCTTTCTTT; CDR3aa: CASSLFSVEAFF
v_gene: TRBV2; abundance: few; j_gene: TRBJ1-1; d_gene: -; CDR3nt: TGTGCCAGCAGTGAACAAGTATTAGCCACTGAAGCTTTCTTT; CDR3aa: CASSEQVLATEAFF
v_gene: TRBV6-5; abundance: -; j_gene: TRBJ1-1; d_gene: -; CDR3nt: TGTGCCAGCAGTCGGGTGGCGGAAGCTTTCTTT; CDR3aa: CASSRVAEAFF
v_gene: TRBV27; abundance: few; j_gene: TRBJ2-5; d_gene: TRBD2; CDR3nt: TGTGCCAGCAGTTCTCCGGGACTAGCGGGCCCGGCCCAGTACTTC; CDR3aa: CASSSPGLAGPAQYF
v_gene: TRBV27; abundance: -; j_gene: TRBJ1-5; d_gene: -; CDR3nt: TGTGCCAGCAGTGGGGAGGGGCCCCAGCATTTT; CDR3aa: CASSGEGPQHF
v_gene: TRBV10-3; abundance: few; j_gene: TRBJ1-2; d_gene: TRBD1; CDR3nt: TGTGCCATCAGTGAGAGGGGGACAGGTGGCTACACCTTC; CDR3aa: CAISERGTGGYTF
v_gene: TRBV6-4; abundance: -; j_gene: TRBJ2-2; d_gene: -; CDR3nt: TGTGCCAGCGCCCGACATCGTGACAGCAGGACCGGGGAGCTGTTTTTT; CDR3aa: CASARHRDSRTGELFF
v_gene: TRBV9; abundance: -; j_gene: TRBJ1-1; d_gene: TRBD1; CDR3nt: TGTGCCAGCAGCCCGAGGGACAGGGAGAACACTGAAGCTTTCTTT; CDR3aa: CASSPRDRENTEAFF
v_gene: TRBV10-3; abundance: many; j_gene: TRBJ2-5; d_gene: TRBD2; CDR3nt: TGTGCCATCAGTGATTTTCTAGCGGGGGGCCGCCAAGAGACCCAGTACTTC; CDR3aa: CAISDFLAGGRQETQYF
v_gene: TRBV7-2; abundance: -; j_gene: TRBJ1-1; d_gene: TRBD1; CDR3nt: TGTGCCAGCAGCCTACAGACAGGGGATAAGGAAGCTTTCTTT; CDR3aa: CASSLQTGDKEAFF
v_gene: TRBV5-4; abundance: few; j_gene: TRBJ2-5; d_gene: TRBD1; CDR3nt: TGTGCCAGCAGTCAAGACAGGGGAGAGACCCAGTACTTC; CDR3aa: CASSQDRGETQYF
v_gene: TRBV28; abundance: few; j_gene: TRBJ2-6; d_gene: -; CDR3nt: TGTGCCAGCAGTTCCCACAGGGCTGGGGCCAACGTCCTGACTTTC; CDR3aa: CASSSHRAGANVLTF
v_gene: TRBV5-6; abundance: few; j_gene: TRBJ1-5; d_gene: -; CDR3nt: TGTGCCAGCAGCTTGGCACCAGTCAATCAGCCCCAGCATTTT; CDR3aa: CASSLAPVNQPQHF
v_gene: TRBV10-3; abundance: many; j_gene: TRBJ1-1; d_gene: -; CDR3nt: TGTGCCATCAGCGAACCGTGGGCAGGGAGCACTGAAGCTTTCTTT; CDR3aa: CAISEPWAGSTEAFF